Presented here are 20 T cell receptor beta chains from one specimen sequenced in a study of patients and donors after allogeneic stem cell transplantation. One entry per CDR3 protein, called by TCRdb with MiXCR from the RT-PCR reads. Of around 240,000 distinct CDR3 sequences listed, around an eighth are singletons. Sequencing was carried out using blood, either unsorted or a sorted T cell fraction (not recorded which). These receptors came from a human donor who was either an allogeneic HSCT recipient or a stem cell or donor lymphocyte infusion donor (not recorded which). It is not recorded whose cells these are; they may come from a transplant donor.

A few counts support this clonotype. In DNA form, the CDR3 reads TGTGCCAGCAGTACCGTCGTTACGAGCTCCTACAATGAGCAGTTCTTC. Translated: CASSTVVTSSYNEQFF. The chain is built from TRBV6-1 and TRBJ2-1; D uncertain. This CDR3 has 16 amino acids. Per germline, CDR1 MNHNS and CDR2 SASEGT. The V end lost 5 bases, the J end lost 0 bases, and 14 bases lay between the germline ends.

This sequence joins TRBV2 and TRBJ2-5; 13 nucleotides line up with TRBD2. V was clipped by 6 bases and J by 2 bases; unmatched bases: 3. The germline V gene has CDR1 SNHLY and CDR2 FYNNEI. The CDR3 totals 15 residues. CDR3 region: CASRLAGGGQETQYF. DNA of the CDR3: TGTGCCAGCAGACTAGCGGGGGGGGGTCAAGAGACCCAGTACTTC.

V gene TRBV19 combines with J gene TRBJ2-5; D is ambiguous. CDR1 LNHDA and CDR2 SQIVND come from the germline V gene (reference sequence). Between the trimmed V and J ends, which lost 4 bases and 5 bases, there was a span of 5 bases. CDR3 length equals 11 residues. CDR3 in DNA: TGTGCCAGTAGTAATTTCGAGACCCAGTACTTC. Its protein product is CASSNFETQYF.

CDR3 coding DNA: TGTGCCAGCAGTTTCCTGGGGGGTTCTAACTATGGCTACACCTTC. Protein sequence: CASSFLGGSNYGYTF. This chain uses TRBV12-3 or TRBV12-4 with TRBJ1-2; perhaps TRBD1 as D (5 bases). V lost 3 bases, J lost 0 bases, and 11 bases lay in between. The CDR3 contains 15 residues.

This clonotype appeared a few times. V usage is TRBV19 and J usage is TRBJ2-5, with TRBD1 matching over 8 bases. V shed 8 bases and J 2 bases; nucleotides not matched to a gene: 4. CDR3 length equals 13 residues. The germline CDR1 and CDR2 sequences are LNHDA and SQIVND (reference sequence). CDR3 nucleotide sequence: TGTGCCAGTGGACAGGGAAGACAAGAGACCCAGTACTTC. It translates to CASGQGRQETQYF.

CDR3 in DNA: TGTGCCAGCAGCCGGCTGACAGGGAGCAATCAGCCCCAGCATTTT. It specifies CASSRLTGSNQPQHF. The chain has TRBV6-7 and TRBJ1-5; TRBD1 matches at 7 bases. TRBV6-7 is marked as an open reading frame, function uncertain. The CDR3 runs to 15 residues. V shed 6 bases and J 1 base; nucleotides not matched to a gene: 6.

This clonotype was detected a few times. The rearrangement joins TRBV12-5 to TRBJ1-2; a weak D match, TRBD1 (6 bases). The CDR3 runs to 14 residues. V was clipped by 4 bases and J by 0 bases, with 9 bases between them. Germline V gives CDR1 LGHNT, CDR2 FRNRAP. The CDR3 region is CASGSGQTNYGYTF. DNA for the CDR3: TGTGCTAGTGGTTCCGGACAGACTAACTATGGCTACACCTTC.

This clonotype was observed a few times. V usage is TRBV12-3 or TRBV12-4 and J usage is TRBJ1-5, with 8 bases aligning to TRBD1. The CDR3 contains 15 residues. J was trimmed by 4 bases and V by 6 bases; bases with no gene match: 8. The CDR3 loop is CASRAGQGPNQPQHF. CDR3 nucleotide sequence: TGTGCCAGCAGGGCCGGACAGGGTCCTAATCAGCCCCAGCATTTT.

This clonotype was observed many times. This chain links TRBV18 with TRBJ2-5, with TRBD1 identical over 10 bases. Trimming at V came to 4 bases and at J to 5 bases, leaving 4 bases not matched to a gene. This CDR3 is 14 amino acids long. Germline loops: CDR1 KGHSH, CDR2 LQKENI. CDR3 protein: CASSRDRGSETQYF. The DNA of the CDR3 is TGTGCCAGCTCACGGGACAGGGGTTCGGAGACCCAGTACTTC.

The V and J genes are TRBV27 and TRBJ2-7; 9 bases agree with TRBD1. The germline V gene encodes CDR1 MNHEY and CDR2 SMNVEV (reference sequence). V lost 5 bases, J lost 2 bases, and 10 bases stayed unmatched. The CDR3 is made up of 16 amino acids. The CDR3 nucleotides are TGTGCCAGCAGTCTAGAATTTACAGGGGGCCCCTACGAGCAGTACTTC. Amino acid sequence: CASSLEFTGGPYEQYF.

V gene TRBV7-3 combines with J gene TRBJ1-1; 9 bases line up with TRBD1. The CDR3 spans 14 residues. Per germline, CDR1 SGHTA and CDR2 FQGTGA. The V gene end was trimmed by 8 bases and the J gene end by 5 bases; junction bases not matched to a gene: 9. Here the CDR3 reads CASVITGGSTEAFF. The CDR3 DNA follows: TGTGCCAGCGTTATAACAGGGGGCTCGACTGAAGCTTTCTTT.

The chain combines TRBV20-1 with TRBJ2-5; 8 nucleotides match TRBD2. The trim removed 3 bases at V and 5 bases at J, leaving 11 bases unmatched. Germline V gives CDR1 DFQATT, CDR2 SNEGSKA (reference sequence). The CDR3 loop spans 15 amino acids. Written as DNA, the CDR3 is TGCAGTGCTAGGAGGCGCGGGGGGCTGTTGGAGACCCAGTACTTC. Translation gives CSARRRGGLLETQYF.

This chain uses TRBV24-1 with TRBJ2-3; D assignment may be TRBD1 or TRBD2 (5 bases each). Between the trimmed V and J ends, which lost 6 bases and 5 bases, there was a span of 23 bases. Germline V lookup: CDR1 KGHDR, CDR2 SFDVKD. The CDR3 consists of 17 residues. As DNA, the CDR3 is TGTGCCACCAGTCACCCGGGACCAAACTTACTCAGAGATACGCAGTATTTT. It is translated as CATSHPGPNLLRDTQYF.

This clonotype has a handful of counts. The V gene is TRBV15, the J gene TRBJ2-2; maybe TRBD1 (6 bases). The CDR3 runs to 16 residues. Trimming cost V 1 base and J 7 bases, with 16 bases left between them. Germline V gene lookup returns CDR1 LNHNV and CDR2 YYDKDF (reference sequence). The CDR3 loop is CATSRAGRGPSGELFF. In DNA, the CDR3 is TGTGCCACCAGCAGAGCGGGCAGGGGCCCTAGCGGGGAGCTGTTTTTT.

This clonotype was detected a few times. This chain joins TRBV19 and TRBJ1-4; D is ambiguous. Trimming shortened V by 5 bases and J by 0 bases, and 10 bases separated the two germline ends. Germline V lookup: CDR1 LNHDA, CDR2 SQIVND (reference sequence). This CDR3 is built from 15 residues. The DNA for the CDR3 is TGTGCCAGTAGTCGCGACACTGCAACTAATGAAAAACTGTTTTTT. It translates to CASSRDTATNEKLFF.

This clonotype was observed a handful of times. At one of its ends the junction is not consistent with the germline gene, which may arise from a read error. The chain joins TRBV2 to TRBJ2-4; D is uncertain. This CDR3 has 10 residues. Germline CDR1 and CDR2: SNHLY and FYNNEI. CDR3 nucleotides: TGTGCCAGCAGTACCAGGACCGTCTCCTTC. Its protein product is CASSTRTVSF.

This clonotype was counted at least ten times. This chain joins TRBV29-1 and TRBJ2-1, with D perhaps TRBD2 (6 bases). This CDR3 comprises 13 residues. Deletions cut 7 bases from V and 9 bases from J, with 19 bases between. CDR1 is SQVTM and CDR2 is ANQGSEA in the germline V gene. CDR3 in DNA: TGCAGCGGGGGAAACTCAGGGCGGGGTGAGCAGTTCTTC. This codes for CSGGNSGRGEQFF.

This clonotype was counted at least ten times. The V gene is TRBV11-2, the J gene TRBJ2-7; D might be TRBD1 (6 bases). The CDR3 is made up of 14 amino acids. V dropped 1 base and J dropped 4 bases, with 11 bases sitting between them. The germline CDR1 and CDR2 sequences are SGHAT and FQNNGV. The CDR3 protein is CASSLAGQSYEQYF. The CDR3 region has the DNA TGTGCCAGCAGCTTAGCCGGACAGTCGTACGAGCAGTACTTC. Variable domain in full (rest from reference TRBV11-2 and TRBJ2-7): EAGVAQSPRYKIIEKRQSVAFWCNPISGHATLYWYQQILGQGPKLLIQFQNNGVVDDSQLPKDRFSAERLKGVDSTLKIQPAKLEDSAVYLCASSLAGQSYEQYFGPGTRLTVT.

The chain employs TRBV21-1 and TRBJ1-2; the listed D gene, TRBD1, was not tested against the DNA. TRBV21-1 counts as a pseudogene. The CDR3 consists of 18 residues. CDR3 protein: CASSKKDVKGSINYGYTF. CDR3 DNA: TGTGCCAGCAGCAAAAAAGATGTAAAGGGGTCAATAAACTATGGCTACACCTTC.

The chain links TRBV4-3 to TRBJ2-2, with a possible D match to TRBD2 (5 bases). Germline V gives CDR1 LGHNA, CDR2 YSLEER. The CDR3 is 15 amino acids. V lost 0 bases and J lost 8, with 13 bases in between. CDR3 coding DNA: TGCGCCAGCAGCCAAGATGAGGGCGTTCCGGGGGAGCTGTTTTTT. Protein: CASSQDEGVPGELFF.